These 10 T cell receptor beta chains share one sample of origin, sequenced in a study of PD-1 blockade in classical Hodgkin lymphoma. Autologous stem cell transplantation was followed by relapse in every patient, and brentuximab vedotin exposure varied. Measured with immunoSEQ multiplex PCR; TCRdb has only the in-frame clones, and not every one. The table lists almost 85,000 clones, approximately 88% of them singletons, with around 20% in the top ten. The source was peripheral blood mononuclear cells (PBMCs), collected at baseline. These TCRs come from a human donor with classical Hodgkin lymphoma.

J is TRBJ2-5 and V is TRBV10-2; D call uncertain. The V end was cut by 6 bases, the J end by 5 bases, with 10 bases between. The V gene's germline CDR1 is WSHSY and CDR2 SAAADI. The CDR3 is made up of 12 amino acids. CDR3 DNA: TGCGCCAGCAGGGTCCTGGGGGAGACCCAGTACTTC. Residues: CASRVLGETQYF.

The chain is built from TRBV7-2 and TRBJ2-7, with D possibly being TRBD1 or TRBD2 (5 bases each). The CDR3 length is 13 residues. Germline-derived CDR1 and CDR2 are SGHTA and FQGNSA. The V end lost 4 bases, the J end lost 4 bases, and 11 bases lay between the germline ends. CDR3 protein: CASSSGRTYEQYF. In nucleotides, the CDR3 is TGTGCCAGCAGCTCGGGACGGACGTACGAGCAGTACTTC.

The CDR3 bases are TGTGCCAGCAGTTACCCGGGACTATTAGATCCCGGGGAGCTGTTTTTT. This translates into CASSYPGLLDPGELFF. V and J are TRBV6-6 and TRBJ2-2; TRBD2 matches 7 bases. Germline CDR1 and CDR2: MNHNY and SVGAGI (reference sequence). CDR3 length: 16 residues. The junction had 9 bases not matched to a gene; V was cut back by 2 bases and J by 6 bases.

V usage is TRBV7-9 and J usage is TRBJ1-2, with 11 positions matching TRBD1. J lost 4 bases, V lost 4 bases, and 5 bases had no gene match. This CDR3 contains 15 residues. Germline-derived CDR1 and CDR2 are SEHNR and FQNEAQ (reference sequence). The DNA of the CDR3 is TGTGCCAGCAGCTCCGATGGGACAGGGGGCTATGGCTACACCTTC. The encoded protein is CASSSDGTGGYGYTF.

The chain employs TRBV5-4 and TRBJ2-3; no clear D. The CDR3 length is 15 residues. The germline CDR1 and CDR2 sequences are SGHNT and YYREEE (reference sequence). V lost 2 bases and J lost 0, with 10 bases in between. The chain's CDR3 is CASSFRQDSTDTQYF. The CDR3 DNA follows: TGTGCCAGCAGCTTTAGGCAGGATAGCACAGATACGCAGTATTTT.

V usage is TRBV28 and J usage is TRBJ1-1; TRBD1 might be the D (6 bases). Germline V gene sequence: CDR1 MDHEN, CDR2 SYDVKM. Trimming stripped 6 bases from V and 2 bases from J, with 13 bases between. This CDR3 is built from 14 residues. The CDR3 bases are TGTGCCAGCAGCTGGGGGCAGGGAAACACTGAAGCTTTCTTT. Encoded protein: CASSWGQGNTEAFF.

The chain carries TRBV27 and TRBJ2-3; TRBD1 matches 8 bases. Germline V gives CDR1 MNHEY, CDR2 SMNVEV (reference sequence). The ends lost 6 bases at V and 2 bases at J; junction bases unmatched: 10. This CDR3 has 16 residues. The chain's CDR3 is CASRSTRDRYTDTQYF. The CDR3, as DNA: TGTGCCAGCAGATCCACCCGGGACAGGTACACAGATACGCAGTATTTT.

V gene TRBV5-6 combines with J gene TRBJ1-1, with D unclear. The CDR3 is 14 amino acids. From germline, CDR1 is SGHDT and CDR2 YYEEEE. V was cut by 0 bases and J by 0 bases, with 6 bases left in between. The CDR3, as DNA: TGTGCCAGCAGCTTGGGCAGGCTGAACACTGAAGCTTTCTTT. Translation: CASSLGRLNTEAFF.

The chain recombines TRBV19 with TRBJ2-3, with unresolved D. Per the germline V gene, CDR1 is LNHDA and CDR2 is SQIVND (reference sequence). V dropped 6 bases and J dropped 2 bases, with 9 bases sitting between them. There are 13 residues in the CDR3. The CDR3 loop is CASSNTPTDTQYF. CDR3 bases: TGTGCCAGTAGCAACACTCCCACAGATACGCAGTATTTT. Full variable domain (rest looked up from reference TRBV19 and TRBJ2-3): DGGITQSPKYLFRKEGQNVTLSCEQNLNHDAMYWYRQDPGQGLRLIYYSQIVNDFQKGDIAEGYSVSREKKESFPLTVTSAQKNPTAFYLCASSNTPTDTQYFGPGTRLTVL.

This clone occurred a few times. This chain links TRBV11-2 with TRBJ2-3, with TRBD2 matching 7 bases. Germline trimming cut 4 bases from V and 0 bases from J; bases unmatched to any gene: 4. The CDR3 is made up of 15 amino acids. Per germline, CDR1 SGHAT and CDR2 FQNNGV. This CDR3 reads CASSSQLASTDTQYF. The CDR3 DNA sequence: TGTGCCAGCAGCTCACAACTAGCGAGCACAGATACGCAGTATTTT.